This is a list of T cell receptor beta chains from one sample in a study of cytomegalovirus exposure and HLA in healthy donors. Here immunoSEQ multiplex PCR was the method, and the copy in TCRdb shows in-frame clones only, minus some. Of 120,000 or so clones listed, more than 70% were seen once; the top ten hold more than 7.5%. The source material was PBMCs. These receptors were taken from a woman aged 50 to 60 in good health and CMV-seropositive. CDR3s leave out the opening cysteine and the closing phenylalanine or tryptophan. The order of the fields is J gene, V gene, D gene, CDR3 protein. D genes are given only for firm matches.

>TRBJ1-2|TRBV2|NA
ASSPEGGNYGYT
>TRBJ2-3|TRBV19|TRBD2
ASRFSGSAADTQY
>TRBJ2-7|TRBV6-5|NA
ASIDSGRSSYEQY
>TRBJ2-3|TRBV5-4|TRBD1
ASSPGTGGTDTQY
>TRBJ1-2|TRBV10-3|NA
ATLIDGRGGYT
>TRBJ1-2|TRBV5-1|NA
ASNEGVGGYT
>TRBJ1-2|TRBV27|TRBD1
AIHKGANYGYT
>TRBJ2-1|TRBV9|NA
ASSARGEQF
>TRBJ2-7|TRBV7-2|NA
ASSLVVRDYEQY
>TRBJ1-6|TRBV6-5|TRBD1
ASSYNNRGNSPLH
>TRBJ1-5|TRBV7-9|NA
SSSFIQGSQH
>TRBJ1-5|TRBV2|NA
ASADRNSNQPQH
>TRBJ1-4|TRBV27|NA
ASSYRGEKLF
>TRBJ2-2|TRBV5-1|NA
ASSLMRVQNTGELF
>TRBJ2-7|TRBV7-9|TRBD2
ASSSTSTSGRLYGYEQY
>TRBJ2-5|TRBV10-3|NA
AISERGQETQY
>TRBJ1-1|TRBV2|NA
ASRRIATEAF
>TRBJ1-1|TRBV19|NA
ASTRERGRTEAF
>TRBJ2-3|TRBV9|TRBD1
ASSVGARGRQGADTQY
>TRBJ2-7|TRBV6-5|NA
ATSQEAPHEQY
>TRBJ1-1|TRBV30|NA
AWSPSGREAF
>TRBJ2-1|TRBV7-9|TRBD2
ASSLASGGQNEQF
>TRBJ2-1|TRBV7-8|TRBD1
ASSVRGGRQGASFYNEQF
>TRBJ2-5|TRBV7-3|TRBD2
ASSPGLAGGIQETQY
>TRBJ1-1|TRBV7-9|NA
ASSLKGQSGGVTEAF
>TRBJ1-1|TRBV28|NA
ASSLRGSEAF
>TRBJ2-7|TRBV4-1|TRBD1
ASSQETGRFYEQY
>TRBJ2-7|TRBV7-8|NA
ASSLRPGTGRNEQY
>TRBJ2-7|TRBV4-1|TRBD2
ASSQNQLAGDQY
>TRBJ1-5|TRBV27|NA
ASSSRGQGQPQH
>TRBJ2-7|TRBV7-9|TRBD1
ASSLEGTGRHEQY
>TRBJ2-1|TRBV6-5|TRBD2
ASSYGLAGVNEQF
>TRBJ1-1|TRBV6-5|TRBD1
ASGTGKTNTEAF
>TRBJ1-3|TRBV19|TRBD1
ATRQGAGNTIY
>TRBJ1-1|TRBV5-1|NA
ASSLVRGNTEAF
>TRBJ1-1|TRBV7-6|NA
ASSLSRQLNTEAF
>TRBJ2-1|TRBV7-7|TRBD2
ASSAGLAGGPYNEQF
>TRBJ2-2|TRBV28|NA
ASKQGSNTGELF
>TRBJ2-7|TRBV4-1|NA
ASSLEASYEQY
>TRBJ2-1|TRBV7-7|TRBD2
ASSSGGRVNEQF
>TRBJ2-3|TRBV5-4|TRBD2
ASSRLAGGRTDTQY
>TRBJ2-7|TRBV9|TRBD1
ASSVCRDREPESLYEQY